The present entry profiles one T cell receptor beta chain with its context. This clonotype has just a few counts. The antigen it recognizes is unknown. Per-base quality was not reported, and no clone a single base away is much larger than it. Read against the paper, the sample's time point label means: persistent/refractory GD, antithyroid drugs over 5 years with positive TRAb. For both TCR sequencing and RNA sequencing, RNA was extracted from PBMCs in TRIzol. The diagnosis of Graves' disease followed American Thyroid Association guidelines. Recruitment of patients was carried out at an endocrinology department in Xi'an, China. Each patient gave about 10 milliliters of peripheral blood, collected in an EDTA anticoagulant tube. Ficoll Paque Plus density gradient separation was used to isolate PBMCs, and no further T cell sorting was done. An Agilent 2100 Bioanalyzer and agarose gel were used to check RNA quality, while a NanoDrop 2000 measured RNA concentration.

The germline V gene (reference sequence) yields LGHDT for CDR1 and YNNKEL for CDR2. At the junction V is shortened by 1 base and J by 3 bases; bases outside the gene matches: 19. From its cysteine to its phenylalanine, the CDR3 spans 20 amino acids. Just the 60-base CDR3 DNA is kept, in frame starting at base 1. This sample was included in a study of regulatory T cells in long-lasting Graves disease (dated by TCRdb to about 2021). About the investigation overall: Persistent Graves' disease was defined as persistently positive TSH receptor autoantibodies together with antithyroid drug treatment for over 5 years. This study used TCR sequencing and RNA sequencing of peripheral blood to compare persistent Graves' disease patients against newly diagnosed Graves' disease patients. The study was registered as a clinical trial and conducted in China. A total of around 35 samples underwent TCR sequencing, from 13 patients with persistent Graves' disease and approximately 20 patients with newly diagnosed Graves' disease. On average, persistent Graves' disease patients in the clinical cohort had been on antithyroid drugs for approximately ten years. Study-wide conclusions, independent of this receptor: The authors noted that the small sample size was a limitation that may lower accuracy. Patients with persistent disease shared more public clonotypes (around 2,500) than newly diagnosed patients did (about 1,000). Lower TCR Shannon entropy and fewer highly expanded clones were observed in persistent Graves' disease patients than in newly diagnosed patients, which suggested clonal expansion. Preferential use of TRBV28, TRBJ1-2 and TRBJ2-5 was observed in persistent disease, whereas TRBV20-1 and TRBJ2-1 were favored in newly diagnosed disease. Only the TCR beta chain was sequenced and analyzed. Because the primary lesion, thyroid tissue, could not be accessed, the study looked at peripheral blood alone.

The library was built by means of multiplex PCR. Sequencing relied on an Illumina HiSeq 4000. CDR3 regions were amplified by Arm-PCR with iRepertoire HTBI primers to construct TCR beta libraries. Gel purification was performed on PCR products prior to sequencing. Per the authors' processing: Gene usage analysis of CDR3 amino acid clonotypes relied on the 62 TRBV and 14 TRBJ segments identified across samples. COPE and FqMerger were used to merge filtered high-quality paired reads into contigs. BLAST was used to align contigs to IMGT TRBV, TRBD and TRBJ reference genes, and CDR3 was defined according to IMGT. Any clonotype with a frequency above 0.1% was counted as a highly expanded clone. Shannon entropy was used to measure repertoire diversity, and the Gini coefficient was used to measure V-J evenness. A clonotype found in more than one individual was treated as public. TCRdb took the public reads, trimmed them with fastp at Q25, ran MiXCR for clone calling and kept in-frame beta chains. Each CDR3 protein gets just one entry, which takes the most common genes and DNA from the rows behind it. These V and J calls originate from TCRdb's pipeline instead of the authors' own analysis. Within this sample are about 470,000 distinct CDR3 sequences, with around 20% of them counted one time only. About 8.3% of the sample comes from the top ten.

This chain joins TRBV3-1 to TRBJ1-1; 8 of the junction bases match TRBD1. Sequencing used peripheral blood mononuclear cells (PBMCs), obtained when the disease was refractory, from a patient treated with antithyroid drugs. The TCR originated in a female donor with Graves disease. The nucleotides read TGTGCCAGCAGCCAAGGACTTAACCCCCCCTGGCAGGGGGCTTACACTGAAGCTTTCTTT. This encodes CASSQGLNPPWQGAYTEAFF.